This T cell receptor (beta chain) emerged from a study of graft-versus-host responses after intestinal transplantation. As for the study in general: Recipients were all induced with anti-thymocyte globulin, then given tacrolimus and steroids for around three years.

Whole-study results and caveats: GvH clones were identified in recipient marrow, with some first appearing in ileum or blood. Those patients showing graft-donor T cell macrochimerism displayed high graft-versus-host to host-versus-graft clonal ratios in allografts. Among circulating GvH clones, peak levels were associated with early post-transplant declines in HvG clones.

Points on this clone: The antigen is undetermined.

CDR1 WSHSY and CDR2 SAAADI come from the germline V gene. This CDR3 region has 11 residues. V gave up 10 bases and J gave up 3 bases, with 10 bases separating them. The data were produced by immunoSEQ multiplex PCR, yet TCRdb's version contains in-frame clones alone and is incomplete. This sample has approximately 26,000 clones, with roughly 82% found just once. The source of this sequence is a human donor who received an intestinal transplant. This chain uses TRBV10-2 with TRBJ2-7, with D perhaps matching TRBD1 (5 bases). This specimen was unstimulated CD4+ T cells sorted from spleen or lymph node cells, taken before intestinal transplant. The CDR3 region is CATRRGYEQYF. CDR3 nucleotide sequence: TGCGCCACTCGAAGGGGCTACGAGCAGTACTTC.